The T cell receptor beta chain under discussion was sequenced for a study of CD8 T cells in ankylosing spondylitis. General study results and limits: The authors found the disease-linked clones to be CD8+ and relatively rare in peripheral blood. Reactive arthritis synovial fluid and blood were previously reported to contain some motif variants.

Quantitative molecular-barcoded 5'-RACE generated the TCR beta libraries. TCRdb re-analysed the 5' RACE reads in MiXCR, keeping a single row per CDR3 protein. This sample has approximately 300,000 distinct CDR3 sequences, with about 19% found just once. As to this clonotype: Its matching antigen is unknown.

Trimming took off 1 base at V and 5 bases at J, with 14 bases between the two ends. Germline V lookup: CDR1 SGHTA, CDR2 FQGTGA. This CDR3 has 15 amino acids. Sample: blood, either unsorted or a sorted T cell fraction (not recorded which). This TCR came from a male donor with ankylosing spondylitis or in good health (not recorded which). This chain links TRBV7-3 with TRBJ2-5, with D hard to call. CDR3 sequence reads: CASSLSGRLGETQYF. The CDR3 DNA sequence: TGTGCCAGCAGCTTAAGCGGCCGGCTAGGGGAGACCCAGTACTTC.